The 4 T cell receptor beta chains given below trace back to one sample, sequenced in a study of control samples from healthy donors and cancer patients. Profiled with immunoSEQ multiplex PCR; TCRdb holds only in-frame clones, not every one. The data contain over 100,000 clones, around 88% of them singletons. Sequencing used blood. The receptors stem from a man in his forties in good health.

The chain links TRBV30 to TRBJ1-1; maybe TRBD1 (6 bases). The ends were cut back, 5 bases at V and 4 bases at J, with 14 bases in the middle. Germline assignment: CDR1 GTSNPN and CDR2 SVGIG (reference sequence). This CDR3 is built from 13 residues. The DNA of the CDR3 is TGTGCCTGGGACACGGGGGCCGTCACTGAAGCTTTCTTT. Translated, it gives CAWDTGAVTEAFF. Based on the CDR3 plus reference TRBV30 and TRBJ1-1, the full variable domain is SQTIHQWPATLVQPVGSPLSLECTVEGTSNPNLYWYRQAAGRGLQLLFYSVGIGQISSEVPQNLSASRPQDRQFILSSKKLLLSDSGFYLCAWDTGAVTEAFFGQGTRLTVV.

The chain is built from TRBV19 and TRBJ2-7, with D possibly being TRBD2 (5 bases). V was cut by 0 bases and J by 6 bases, with 6 bases left in between. This CDR3 spans 12 amino acids. CDR1 is LNHDA, CDR2 SQIVND, per germline (reference sequence). CDR3 sequence (DNA): TGTGCCAGTAGTATAGATGAGGGCGAGCAGTACTTC. Amino acids: CASSIDEGEQYF.

The table lists this clone with a count of one. The rearrangement joins TRBV7-3 to TRBJ2-2; no clear D gene. The ends were cut back, 2 bases at V and 6 bases at J, with 10 bases in the middle. This CDR3 contains 14 residues. CDR1 is SGHTA and CDR2 is FQGTGA in the germline V gene. CDR3 DNA: TGTGCCAGCAGCTTAGGGTCTGGCTCCGGGGAGCTGTTTTTT. Translated: CASSLGSGSGELFF.

The gene calls are TRBV18 and TRBJ2-7, with TRBD2 matching 10 bases. CDR1 and CDR2 (germline): KGHSH, LQKENI. Trimming took 3 bases from V and 5 from J; bases not matched to a gene: 7. The CDR3 is made up of 15 amino acids. Here the CDR3 DNA reads TGTGCCAGCTCACCGGTTAGCGGGGGGTTCAACGAGCAGTACTTC. Translated: CASSPVSGGFNEQYF.